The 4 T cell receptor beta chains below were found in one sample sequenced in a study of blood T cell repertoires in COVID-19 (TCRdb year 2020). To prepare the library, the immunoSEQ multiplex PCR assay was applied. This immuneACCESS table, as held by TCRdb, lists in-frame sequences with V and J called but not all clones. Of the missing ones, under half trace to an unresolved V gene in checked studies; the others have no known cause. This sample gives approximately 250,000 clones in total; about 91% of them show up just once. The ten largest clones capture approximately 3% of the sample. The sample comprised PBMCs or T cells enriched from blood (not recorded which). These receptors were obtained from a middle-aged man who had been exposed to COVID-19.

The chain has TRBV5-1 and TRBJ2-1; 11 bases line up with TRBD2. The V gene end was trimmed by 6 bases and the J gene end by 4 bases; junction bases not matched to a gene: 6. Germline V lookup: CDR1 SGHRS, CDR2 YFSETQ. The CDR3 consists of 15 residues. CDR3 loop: CASTLAGVVYNEQFF. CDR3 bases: TGCGCCAGCACACTAGCGGGAGTAGTGTACAATGAGCAGTTCTTC.

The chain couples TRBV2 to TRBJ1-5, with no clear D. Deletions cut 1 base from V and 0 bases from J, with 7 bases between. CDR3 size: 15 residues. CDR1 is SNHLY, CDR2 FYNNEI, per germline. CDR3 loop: CASSEETVSNQPQHF. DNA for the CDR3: TGTGCCAGCAGTGAAGAAACAGTTAGCAATCAGCCCCAGCATTTT.

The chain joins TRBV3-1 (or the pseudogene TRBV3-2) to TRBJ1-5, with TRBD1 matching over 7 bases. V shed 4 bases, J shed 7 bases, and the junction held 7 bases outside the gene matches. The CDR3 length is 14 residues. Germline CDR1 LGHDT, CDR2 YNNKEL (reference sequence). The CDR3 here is CASSREGARQPQHF. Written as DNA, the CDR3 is TGTGCCAGCAGCCGCGAGGGGGCCAGACAGCCCCAGCATTTT.

For the CDR3, the DNA is TGTGCCAGCAGTCGCCGGGACAGGGTGAACACCGGGGAGCTGTTTTTT. Protein product: CASSRRDRVNTGELFF. V is TRBV2 and J is TRBJ2-2, with 9 positions matching TRBD1. CDR1 is SNHLY, CDR2 FYNNEI, per germline. This CDR3 comprises 16 residues. J was trimmed by 1 base and V by 5 bases; bases with no gene match: 5.